A selection of T cell receptor beta chains follows, all from one sample in a study of blood T cell repertoires in COVID-19. The assay was immunoSEQ multiplex PCR, and TCRdb's table has in-frame clones only and misses some. The data show over 250,000 clones, with 85% seen just once and approximately 5.1% held by the top ten. What was sequenced was peripheral blood. All receptors derive from a man between 45 and 60 years old with active or convalescent COVID-19. Both conserved end residues are part of each CDR3. A D gene is named only where the DNA matches it firmly. Clone size is stated in some rows and not others, as once, few, many or a class when expanded.

>TRBD1|.|TRBJ1-3|TRBV9
TGTGCCAGCAGCCCCCATCAGGGGGCTGGAAACACCATATATTTT
CASSPHQGAGNTIYF
>.|.|TRBJ1-3|TRBV3-1/TRBV3-2
TGTGCCAGCAGCCCACAATCGACAGGATGGGAAAACACCATATATTTT
CASSPQSTGWENTIYF
>TRBD1|.|TRBJ2-5|TRBV7-3
TGTGCCAGCAGCTTGGGGCAAAACAGGGGGCTAGAGACCCAGTACTTC
CASSLGQNRGLETQYF
>.|.|TRBJ2-3|TRBV6-5
TGTGCCAGCAGTTACCAGGCCTATGGGACAGATACGCAGTATTTT
CASSYQAYGTDTQYF
>.|.|TRBJ1-1|TRBV5-5
TGTGCCAGCAGCTTGATGCAGGGTCGGAACACTGAAGCTTTCTTT
CASSLMQGRNTEAFF
>.|.|TRBJ1-1|TRBV5-1
TGCGCCACTAGGGAGGGAACGAACACTGAAGCTTTCTTT
CATREGTNTEAFF
>.|.|TRBJ1-2|TRBV9
TGTGCCAGCAGCGTAGGGCAGGGGCCTACATCTGGCTACACCTTC
CASSVGQGPTSGYTF
>.|.|TRBJ2-7|TRBV6-2/TRBV6-3
TGTGCCAGCAGTTACCTAGGTTTTGGAGAGCAGTACTTC
CASSYLGFGEQYF
>TRBD2|.|TRBJ2-7|TRBV18
TGTGCCAGCTCATCAAGTGGTAGCGGGGCCTACGAGCAGTACTTC
CASSSSGSGAYEQYF
>.|.|TRBJ2-5|TRBV7-2
TGTGCCAGCAGCTTAGCCCTCCTAGAGACCCAGTACTTC
CASSLALLETQYF
>.|once|TRBJ1-5|TRBV27
TGTGCCAGCTCTCGGACAGAATCAAGCAATCAGCCCCAGCATTTT
CASSRTESSNQPQHF
>.|few|TRBJ1-2|TRBV7-9
TGTGCCAGCAACACTCCCTTGGCAGGGGAGATTGGGGTTCAAGGCTACACCTTC
CASNTPLAGEIGVQGYTF
>TRBD1|.|TRBJ1-5|TRBV30
TGTGCCTGGAGGGAACGGGACAGTAATCAGCCCCAGCATTTT
CAWRERDSNQPQHF
>.|few|TRBJ1-6|TRBV30
TGTGCCTGGAGTCCCCCCAGGGTTTTCAGGGTTGATTCACCCCTCCACTTT
CAWSPPRVFRVDSPLHF
>TRBD2|few|TRBJ2-1|TRBV20-1
TGCAGTGCTAGTACCCTAGCGGGAGCGGACGGTGAGCAGTTCTTC
CSASTLAGADGEQFF
>.|.|TRBJ2-3|TRBV7-9
TGTGCCAGCAGCTGGAGGGACACAGATACGCAGTATTTT
CASSWRDTDTQYF
>TRBD2|.|TRBJ2-1|TRBV9
TGTGCCAGCAGCGGACCTCCCGGACTAGCGGGAGACGAGCAGTTCTTC
CASSGPPGLAGDEQFF
>TRBD1|.|TRBJ1-5|TRBV6-5
TGTGCCACAGCCGGACAGGTCGATCCAAATCAGCCCCAGCATTTT
CATAGQVDPNQPQHF
>.|few|TRBJ2-7|TRBV6-5
TGTGCCAGCAGTTACGATCGGCGGACACGCTACGAGCAGTACTTC
CASSYDRRTRYEQYF
>.|.|TRBJ2-7|TRBV4-2
TGTGCCAGCGGACAGAACGAAGGGGGTCTCGGGGAGCAGTACTTC
CASGQNEGGLGEQYF
>.|.|TRBJ2-1|TRBV14
TGTGCCAGCAGCCAAGATCTTGGGCTTGAGCAGTTCTTC
CASSQDLGLEQFF
>TRBD2|.|TRBJ2-6|TRBV7-8
TGTGCCAGCAGCCCGGGAGGGAGGGCTTCTGGGGCCAACGTCCTGACTTTC
CASSPGGRASGANVLTF
>TRBD2|.|TRBJ2-3|TRBV10-3
TGTGCCATCAGTGACAGCGGGACTGGGACAGATACGCAGTATTTT
CAISDSGTGTDTQYF
>TRBD1|.|TRBJ1-5|TRBV30
TGTGCCTGGAGTGTTGGGGACAGGAGCAATCAGCCCCAGCATTTT
CAWSVGDRSNQPQHF
>TRBD1|.|TRBJ1-2|TRBV5-1
TGCGCCAGCAGCCCCCGGACAGGTCAGGGCTACACCTTC
CASSPRTGQGYTF
>.|.|TRBJ2-5|TRBV5-4
TGTGCCAGCAGCTTGAAGGTTGGGGCAGGCCAAGAGACCCAGTACTTC
CASSLKVGAGQETQYF
>.|.|TRBJ1-1|TRBV7-2
TGTGCCAGCAGCTTCGGGGGGCCCCGGTTAGCCTTT
CASSFGGPRLAF
>TRBD1|.|TRBJ2-5|TRBV5-1
TGCGCCAGCAGCCTAGGGACAGGGGGCCAGGAGACCCAGTACTTC
CASSLGTGGQETQYF
>TRBD2|.|TRBJ2-1|TRBV18
TGTGCCAGCTCATCCCGGCTAGCGGGGACCTACAATGAGCAGTTCTTC
CASSSRLAGTYNEQFF
>.|.|TRBJ1-5|TRBV19
TGTGCCACTTCTCCGCGCGGGGAGGCTCAGCCCCAGCATTTT
CATSPRGEAQPQHF
>TRBD2|.|TRBJ2-1|TRBV7-9
TGTGCCAGCAGCCGCTTGTTTGGCGGGAGTTCCTACAATGAGCAGTTCTTC
CASSRLFGGSSYNEQFF
>.|.|TRBJ2-1|TRBV28
TGTGCCAGCAGTTTACAGCCGCGGTCCTACAATGAGCAGTTCTTC
CASSLQPRSYNEQFF
>.|.|TRBJ1-6|TRBV6-1
TGTGCCAGCAGTGAAGCCTTCAGGGTGGCGTCACCCCTCCACTTT
CASSEAFRVASPLHF
>.|.|TRBJ1-2|TRBV12-3/TRBV12-4
TGTGCCAGCGGTAACTCATTATACTATGGCTACACCTTC
CASGNSLYYGYTF
>.|once|TRBJ1-2|TRBV19
TGTGCCAGTAGTATGAGCCGGGGGAGCGGCTATGGCTACACCTTC
CASSMSRGSGYGYTF
>.|.|TRBJ2-7|TRBV27
TGTGCCAGCAGTTTAGGTAGGGGGTCTTACGAGCAGTACTTC
CASSLGRGSYEQYF
>TRBD1|.|TRBJ2-3|TRBV6-2/TRBV6-3
TGTGCCAGCAGGCCTCGGACAGGGGGCACAGATACGCAGTATTTT
CASRPRTGGTDTQYF
>.|.|TRBJ1-2|TRBV5-1
TGCGCCAGCAGCTTACGACAGGAGAGAGGGATCGATGGCTACACCTTC
CASSLRQERGIDGYTF
>.|.|TRBJ1-3|TRBV28
TGTGCCAGCAGTTTATACAAACGTGGAAACACCATATATTTT
CASSLYKRGNTIYF
>TRBD2|.|TRBJ2-7|TRBV5-4
TGTGCCAGCAGCTTCGGACTAGCGGGAGGATACGAGCAGTACTTC
CASSFGLAGGYEQYF
>.|.|TRBJ2-2|TRBV3-1/TRBV3-2
TGTGCCAGCAGCTCTAGGACCGGGGAGCTGTTTTTT
CASSSRTGELFF
>TRBD2|few|TRBJ2-3|TRBV2
TGTGCCAGCAGTGCTAGCGGGAAACCCACAGATACGCAGTATTTT
CASSASGKPTDTQYF
>TRBD1|.|TRBJ1-1|TRBV6-5
TGTGCCAGCAGTTCAGGGGGCAGGGGCACTGAAGCTTTCTTT
CASSSGGRGTEAFF
>.|.|TRBJ1-2|TRBV30
TGTGCCTGGAGTGTTACAGGAACCTATGGCTACACCTTC
CAWSVTGTYGYTF
>TRBD1|.|TRBJ2-7|TRBV30
TGTGCCTGCATTGGGGACAGAGGCGCTCTCGAGCAGTACTTC
CACIGDRGALEQYF
>TRBD2|once|TRBJ2-2|TRBV7-3
TGTGCCAGCAGCTTGGATAGCGGGATCACCGGGGAGCTGTTTTTT
CASSLDSGITGELFF
>.|.|TRBJ2-3|TRBV27
TGTGCCAGCCGCAACAGGCTGGATACGCAGTATTTT
CASRNRLDTQYF
>.|.|TRBJ1-1|TRBV20-1
TGCAGTGCCTTGAGAACTGAAGCTTTCTTT
CSALRTEAFF
>.|.|TRBJ2-7|TRBV19
TGTGCCAGTAGTATACGGTCCCCCCGCGCGGTTTACGAGCAGTACTTC
CASSIRSPRAVYEQYF
>.|few|TRBJ1-3|TRBV3-1/TRBV3-2
TGTGCCAGCAGCCGCCCGGGACTCGGAAACACCATATATTTT
CASSRPGLGNTIYF
>TRBD2|.|TRBJ2-1|TRBV4-1
TGCGCCAGCACCCAACTCGTCCCACCTTTAGCGGGGAGATACAATGAGCAGTTCTTC
CASTQLVPPLAGRYNEQFF